These T cell receptor beta chains were read from a single sample in a study of cytomegalovirus exposure and HLA in healthy donors. The method was immunoSEQ multiplex PCR; TCRdb's version includes in-frame clones alone and lacks a portion of them. This sample has around 250,000 clones, with around 90% found just once. The sample comprised PBMCs. These receptors originate from a young woman in good health and CMV-seronegative. The CDR3 runs from the conserved cysteine through the conserved F or W. The D gene is left open where the match is weak. Clone size is not always given. Where it is, it says once, few, many or a class for expanded clones.

-	TRBV5-1	TRBJ1-1	-	CASSPGQRLEAFF	TGCGCCAGCAGCCCCGGACAGCGCCTTGAAGCTTTCTTT
TRBD1	TRBV6-1	TRBJ1-4	-	CASRERAGGDEKLFF	TGTGCCAGCAGGGAAAGGGCAGGGGGAGATGAAAAACTGTTTTTT
TRBD1	TRBV5-4	TRBJ1-1	-	CASMDRKNTEAFF	TGTGCCAGCATGGACAGGAAGAACACTGAAGCTTTCTTT
TRBD1	TRBV28	TRBJ2-7	-	CASSFQGALYEQYF	TGTGCCAGCAGTTTCCAGGGGGCCCTCTACGAGCAGTACTTC
TRBD2	TRBV4-1	TRBJ2-7	-	CASSQIAGGLPIVRPYEQYF	TGCGCCAGCAGCCAAATAGCGGGGGGTCTTCCCATTGTCAGACCCTACGAGCAGTACTTC
-	TRBV5-1	TRBJ2-7	few	CASSPGGFDEQYF	TGCGCCAGCAGCCCAGGGGGGTTCGACGAGCAGTACTTC
-	TRBV4-2	TRBJ1-6	-	CASSQDGRTENSPLHF	TGTGCCAGCAGCCAAGACGGACGGACAGAAAATTCACCCCTCCACTTT
TRBD1	TRBV5-8	TRBJ1-5	-	CASSLQGDQPQHF	TGTGCCAGCAGCTTACAGGGGGACCAGCCCCAGCATTTT
-	TRBV5-6	TRBJ1-1	-	CASSLARDEAFF	TGTGCCAGCAGCTTGGCCAGGGATGAAGCTTTCTTT
-	TRBV5-6	TRBJ2-5	-	CASSLVGREETQYF	TGTGCCAGCAGCTTGGTCGGCAGGGAAGAGACCCAGTACTTC
TRBD1	TRBV7-2	TRBJ1-5	-	CASSPEQGAYQPQHF	TGTGCCAGCAGCCCCGAACAGGGGGCATACCAGCCCCAGCATTTT
-	TRBV27	TRBJ1-6	-	CASSFWGGNSPLHF	TGTGCCAGCAGTTTTTGGGGGGGTAATTCACCCCTCCACTTT
-	TRBV30	TRBJ2-7	-	CAWRATTYEQYF	TGTGCCTGGAGGGCGACAACCTACGAGCAGTACTTC
TRBD2	TRBV5-5	TRBJ2-5	-	CASSLGPSGEETQYF	TGTGCCAGCAGCCTGGGGCCTAGCGGGGAGGAGACCCAGTACTTC
TRBD1	TRBV4-1	TRBJ1-2	few	CASSHRDRADYGYTF	TGCGCCAGCAGCCATAGGGACAGGGCTGACTATGGCTACACCTTC
-	TRBV5-6	TRBJ2-3	-	CASSLTGPTSTDTQYF	TGTGCCAGCAGCCTCACAGGGCCGACCAGCACAGATACGCAGTATTTT
TRBD1	TRBV4-3	TRBJ2-7	-	CASSPRSGTGGYEQYF	TGCGCCAGCAGCCCAAGATCCGGGACAGGGGGCTACGAGCAGTACTTC
-	TRBV15	TRBJ1-2	once	CATSRNREGYGYTF	TGTGCCACCAGCAGGAACAGGGAGGGCTATGGCTACACCTTC
TRBD2	TRBV5-1	TRBJ2-3	-	CASSPTSGGTDTQYF	TGCGCCAGCAGCCCGACTAGCGGGGGTACAGATACGCAGTATTTT
-	TRBV6-5	TRBJ2-5	-	CASSYQGTAQETQYF	TGTGCCAGCAGTTACCAGGGGACGGCTCAAGAGACCCAGTACTTC
-	TRBV18	TRBJ2-3	-	CASSPGPSEKRTDTQYF	TGTGCCAGCTCACCTGGGCCTAGCGAGAAGAGGACAGATACGCAGTATTTT
TRBD1	TRBV19	TRBJ2-7	-	CASSIGTGVGGEQYF	TGTGCCAGTAGTATAGGGACAGGCGTTGGGGGTGAGCAGTACTTC
-	TRBV5-1	TRBJ2-2	few	CASSLGVGHKKNTGELFF	TGCGCCAGCAGCTTGGGAGTGGGACACAAAAAGAACACCGGGGAGCTGTTTTTT
-	TRBV28	TRBJ1-4	once	CASSPSDAVNEKLFF	TGTGCCAGCAGCCCGTCCGACGCGGTTAATGAAAAACTGTTTTTT
TRBD1	TRBV6-1	TRBJ1-2	-	CASSEEFVRRGQYGYTF	TGTGCCAGCAGTGAAGAGTTCGTGCGCAGGGGGCAATATGGCTACACCTTC
TRBD1	TRBV28	TRBJ1-5	-	CASTTRRDRGGNQPQHF	TGTGCCAGCACCACCCGCCGGGACAGAGGTGGCAATCAGCCCCAGCATTTT
TRBD1	TRBV18	TRBJ1-2	-	CASSPTGQGTNYGYTF	TGTGCCAGCTCACCAACAGGACAGGGGACGAACTATGGCTACACCTTC
TRBD1	TRBV19	TRBJ2-1	-	CASSSDRGVGEQFF	TGTGCCAGTAGTTCTGACAGGGGGGTCGGTGAGCAGTTCTTC
-	TRBV2	TRBJ1-2	once	CASSETGNLYFNGYGYTF	TGTGCCAGCAGTGAAACAGGGAACCTTTATTTCAATGGTTATGGCTACACCTTC
-	TRBV5-1	TRBJ2-1	once	CASSLSRGNEQFF	TGCGCCAGCAGCTTGAGCAGGGGCAATGAGCAGTTCTTC
-	TRBV5-1	TRBJ2-7	-	CASSRFGAGRGELEQYF	TGCGCCAGCAGTAGATTTGGTGCTGGCAGGGGAGAGCTCGAGCAGTACTTC
-	TRBV27	TRBJ2-5	-	CASSLRERETQYF	TGTGCCAGCAGTTTAAGGGAGCGAGAGACCCAGTACTTC
-	TRBV7-9	TRBJ1-3	-	CASSEGEGNTIYF	TGTGCCAGCAGCGAAGGGGAAGGAAACACCATATATTTT
TRBD1	TRBV18	TRBJ1-2	-	CASSRAATGGAGIYGYTF	TGTGCCAGCTCACGAGCCGCGACAGGGGGCGCCGGTATTTATGGCTACACCTTC
-	TRBV11-2	TRBJ2-2	-	CASSLFRGGELFF	TGTGCCAGCAGCTTATTTCGGGGCGGGGAGCTGTTTTTT
-	TRBV11-2	TRBJ2-1	-	CASSLDRERVRFF	TGTGCCAGCAGCTTAGATCGGGAGAGGGTGCGGTTCTTC
TRBD1	TRBV6-5	TRBJ2-1	-	CASSSWTGDEQFF	TGTGCCAGCAGTTCCTGGACAGGGGATGAGCAGTTCTTC
-	TRBV6-1	TRBJ1-1	-	CASSVVEQTVNTEAFF	TGTGCCAGCAGTGTTGTGGAACAGACAGTGAACACTGAAGCTTTCTTT
TRBD1	TRBV19	TRBJ2-7	-	CASSADRGYEQYF	TGTGCCAGTAGTGCGGACAGGGGGTACGAGCAGTACTTC
-	TRBV11-3	TRBJ2-2	-	CASSERGNTGELFF	TGTGCCAGCAGTGAACGGGGAAACACCGGGGAGCTGTTTTTT
-	TRBV30	TRBJ1-2	few	CAWATRDIEDYGYTF	TGTGCCTGGGCCACACGGGACATTGAGGACTATGGCTACACCTTC
-	TRBV7-9	TRBJ1-2	-	CASSLEGINYGYTF	TGTGCCAGCAGCTTAGAGGGGATCAACTATGGCTACACCTTC
TRBD2	TRBV27	TRBJ2-1	-	CASSGLAGGINEQFF	TGTGCCAGCAGCGGACTAGCGGGGGGTATCAATGAGCAGTTCTTC
TRBD2	TRBV7-8	TRBJ2-5	-	CASSQGLAGGVGAETQYF	TGTGCCAGCAGCCAAGGACTAGCGGGTGGTGTCGGTGCGGAGACCCAGTACTTC
TRBD1	TRBV7-9	TRBJ2-3	-	CASSSPGTGDMRTDTQYF	TGTGCCAGCAGCTCCCCGGGGACAGGGGATATGAGAACAGATACGCAGTATTTT
-	TRBV7-9	TRBJ1-6	few	CASSFFNSPLHF	TGTGCCAGCAGCTTCTTTAATTCACCCCTCCACTTT
TRBD1	TRBV19	TRBJ1-5	-	CASSMAGQGISNQPQHF	TGTGCCAGTAGTATGGCAGGACAGGGGATAAGCAATCAGCCCCAGCATTTT
TRBD1	TRBV27	TRBJ2-5	-	CASSAMSGGAETQYF	TGTGCCAGCAGTGCGATGTCAGGGGGCGCGGAGACCCAGTACTTC
-	TRBV5-1	TRBJ1-2	-	CASSLGVLYYGYTF	TGCGCCAGCAGCTTAGGAGTTCTGTACTATGGCTACACCTTC
TRBD2	TRBV27	TRBJ2-7	-	CASSLGTSGYEQYF	TGTGCCAGCAGTTTAGGGACTAGCGGGTACGAGCAGTACTTC
TRBD2	TRBV28	TRBJ2-1	-	CASSPSGGGSYNEQFF	TGTGCCAGCAGCCCCTCGGGCGGGGGTTCCTACAATGAGCAGTTCTTC